Below are 7 T cell receptor beta chains sequenced from a single sample in a study of blood T cells in healthy people across ages. It was with a sample-barcoded 5' primer and a J-beta primer mix that a second PCR of about 6 to 12 cycles was run. TCRdb analysed the 5' RACE reads with MiXCR anew, one entry per CDR3 protein. The sample has about 970,000 distinct CDR3 sequences, roughly 51% seen once; the top ten hold about 22%. Material: blood. These TCRs come from a woman aged 60-75 years in good health.

The V call is TRBV28, the J call TRBJ2-7; 10 nucleotides line up with TRBD2. The CDR3 is 15 amino acids. The V segment lost 5 bases and the J segment 3 bases; nucleotides outside the gene matches: 7. Germline CDR1 and CDR2: MDHEN and SYDVKM. This chain's CDR3 is CASSRELAGFYEQYF. In DNA form, the CDR3 reads TGTGCCAGCAGTAGGGAACTAGCGGGATTCTACGAGCAGTACTTC.

J is TRBJ2-3 and V is TRBV20-1, with 10 bases aligning to TRBD1. CDR1 and CDR2 (germline): DFQATT, SNEGSKA (reference sequence). V was pared by 6 bases and J by 2 bases, with 11 bases of the junction left unmatched. This CDR3 comprises 16 residues. CDR3 bases: TGCAGTGCCGCCTGGGACAGGGGCGGATCCACAGATACGCAGTATTTT. Protein sequence: CSAAWDRGGSTDTQYF.

This clonotype appeared a few times. J is TRBJ2-5 and V is TRBV7-3; TRBD2 agrees at 11 bases. J lost 4 bases, V lost 3 bases, and 4 bases had no gene match. CDR1 and CDR2 from the germline V gene are SGHTA and FQGTGA. This CDR3 region has 15 residues. CDR3 region: CASSFTSGSRETQYF. CDR3 bases: TGTGCCAGCAGCTTCACTAGCGGGAGTCGAGAGACCCAGTACTTC.

This chain uses TRBV15 with TRBJ2-7; possible D gene TRBD1, 8 bases. The germline V gene encodes CDR1 LNHNV and CDR2 YYDKDF (reference sequence). This CDR3 region has 16 residues. Between the trimmed V and J ends, which lost 2 bases and 0 bases, there was a span of 14 bases. This CDR3 is CATSRKDREGSYEQYF. The CDR3 DNA follows: TGTGCCACCAGCAGAAAGGACAGGGAGGGCTCCTACGAGCAGTACTTC.

This sequence joins TRBV15 and TRBJ2-7; D gene uncertain. The CDR3 runs 13 residues. Deletions cut 4 bases from V and 6 bases from J, with 13 bases between. Germline V lookup: CDR1 LNHNV, CDR2 YYDKDF (reference sequence). CDR3: CATSTIAKAEQYF. The CDR3, as DNA: TGTGCCACCAGCACCATAGCTAAGGCCGAGCAGTACTTC.

This chain joins TRBV4-2 and TRBJ2-1; D call uncertain. The germline V and J ends were trimmed by 1 base and 5 bases, with 9 bases remaining between them. CDR3 size: 14 residues. The germline V gene encodes CDR1 LGHNA and CDR2 YNFKEQ. CDR3 DNA sequence: TGTGCCAGCAGCCAAGTCGATGCACACAATGAGCAGTTCTTC. As protein: CASSQVDAHNEQFF.

This clonotype showed up many times. The chain is built from TRBV29-1 and TRBJ2-7; 7 nucleotides match TRBD1. After removal of 7 bases from V and 7 bases from J, the junction contained 16 bases not matched to a gene. In germline, CDR1 is SQVTM, CDR2 ANQGSEA. The CDR3 runs 14 residues. CDR3 protein: CSAATGIGASEQYF. The CDR3 coding sequence is TGCAGCGCTGCGACAGGGATTGGAGCAAGTGAGCAGTACTTC.